This T cell receptor (beta chain) was recorded in a study of T cell responses to AZD1222 COVID-19 vaccine. Study summary: Pooling covered second doses at about 4 or about 12 weeks.

The method was immunoSEQ multiplex PCR; TCRdb's version includes in-frame clones alone and lacks a portion of them. The top ten clones hold over 3% of a sample with about 140,000 clones, 92% of them seen once. This sequence was found in an adult in good health. The sample in question was peripheral blood, obtained on day 0 of AZD1222 vaccination.

CDR3 sequence reads: CASSREGGYTEAFF. In DNA form, the CDR3 reads TGCGCCAGCAGCCGGGAGGGCGGATACACTGAAGCTTTCTTT. The genes are TRBV5-1 and TRBJ1-1; unclear D gene. CDR1 SGHRS and CDR2 YFSETQ come from the germline V gene. The CDR3 is 14 amino acids. The ends were cut back, 4 bases at V and 3 bases at J, with 13 bases in the middle.